This TCR beta chain was recovered during a study of blood T cell repertoires in COVID-19. This CDR3 spans 17 amino acids. CDR1 is LNHDA and CDR2 is SQIVND in the germline V gene (reference sequence). Trimming at V came to 7 bases and at J to 4 bases, leaving 14 bases not matched to a gene. Produced via immunoSEQ multiplex PCR; TCRdb's table is partial and in-frame only. The repertoire has 30,000 to 40,000 clones, about 88% of them found once; the top ten carry about 65%. Sequenced sample: peripheral blood. The receptor comes from a man between 65 and 85 years old with acute or convalescent COVID-19. V and J are TRBV19 and TRBJ2-2; TRBD2 agrees at 8 bases. The CDR3 DNA follows: TGTGCCAGTAATGGGGCTAGCGGTAGCGGGGTCACCGGGGAGCTGTTTTTT. Translation gives CASNGASGSGVTGELFF. Complete variable domain (other parts from reference TRBV19 and TRBJ2-2): DGGITQSPKYLFRKEGQNVTLSCEQNLNHDAMYWYRQDPGQGLRLIYYSQIVNDFQKGDIAEGYSVSREKKESFPLTVTSAQKNPTAFYLCASNGASGSGVTGELFFGEGSRLTVL.